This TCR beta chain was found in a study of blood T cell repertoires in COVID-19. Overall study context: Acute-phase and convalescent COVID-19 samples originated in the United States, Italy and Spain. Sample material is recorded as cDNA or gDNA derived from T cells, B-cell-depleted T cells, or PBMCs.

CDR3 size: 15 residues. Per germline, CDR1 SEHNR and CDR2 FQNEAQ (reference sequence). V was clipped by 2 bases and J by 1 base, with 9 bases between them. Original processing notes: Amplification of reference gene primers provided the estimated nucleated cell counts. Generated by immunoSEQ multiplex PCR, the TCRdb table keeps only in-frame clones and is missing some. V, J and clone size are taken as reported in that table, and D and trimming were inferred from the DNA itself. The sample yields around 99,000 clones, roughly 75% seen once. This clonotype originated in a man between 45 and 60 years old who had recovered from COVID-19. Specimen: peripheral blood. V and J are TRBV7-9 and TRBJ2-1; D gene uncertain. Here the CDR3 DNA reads TGTGCCAGCAGCTTATGGGCAGCTTCCTACAATGAGCAGTTCTTC. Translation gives CASSLWAASYNEQFF. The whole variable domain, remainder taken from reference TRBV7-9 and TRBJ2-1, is DTGVSQNPRHKITKRGQNVTFRCDPISEHNRLYWYRQTLGQGPEFLTYFQNEAQLEKSRLLSDRFSAERPKGSFSTLEIQRTEQGDSAMYLCASSLWAASYNEQFFGPGTRLTVL.